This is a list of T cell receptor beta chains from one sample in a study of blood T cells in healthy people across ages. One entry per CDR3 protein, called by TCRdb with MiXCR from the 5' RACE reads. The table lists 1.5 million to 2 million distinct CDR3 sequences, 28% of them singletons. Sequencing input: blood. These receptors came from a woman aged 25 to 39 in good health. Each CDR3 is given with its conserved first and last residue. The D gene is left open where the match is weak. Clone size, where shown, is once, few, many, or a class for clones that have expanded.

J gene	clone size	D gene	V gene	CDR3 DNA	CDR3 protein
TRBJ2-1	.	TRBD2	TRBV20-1	TGCAGTGCTAGTGCGGGAGGGGATCAAGAGACCCAGTTCTTC	CSASAGGDQETQFF
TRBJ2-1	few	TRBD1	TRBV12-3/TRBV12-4	TGTGCCAGCATAAACCGCCCCCGGACAGGGCGATGGGACAATGAGCAGTTCTTC	CASINRPRTGRWDNEQFF
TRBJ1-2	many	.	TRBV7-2	TGTGCCAGCGCCCCCCGCCAGACAGCTCGTAACTATGGCTACACCTTC	CASAPRQTARNYGYTF
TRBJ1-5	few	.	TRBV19	TGTGCCAGTGTCGACGGGCTTTATAGCAATCAGCCCCAGCATTTT	CASVDGLYSNQPQHF
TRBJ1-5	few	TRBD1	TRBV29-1	TGCAGCGTTGTCTGGGACAGTAATCAGCCCCAGCATTTT	CSVVWDSNQPQHF
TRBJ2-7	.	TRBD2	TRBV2	TGTGCCAGCAGGACGACTAGCGGGATTATAATGGAGCAGTACTTC	CASRTTSGIIMEQYF
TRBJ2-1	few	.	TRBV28	TGTGCCAGCAGTTTTGGGTTTCCGGACGCGGTCTTCAATGAGCAGTTCTTC	CASSFGFPDAVFNEQFF
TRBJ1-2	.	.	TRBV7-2	TGTGCCAGCGGCTTAGTTACAGGTGGACTTAACTATGGCTACACCTTC	CASGLVTGGLNYGYTF
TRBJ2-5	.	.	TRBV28	TGTGCCAGCACCTTGGGGGCACAAGAGACCCAGTACTTC	CASTLGAQETQYF
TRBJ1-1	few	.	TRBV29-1	TGCAGCGTTGTGAAGGGCATAGCCCTCCGAAACACTGAAGCTTTCTTT	CSVVKGIALRNTEAFF
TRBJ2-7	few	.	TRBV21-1	TGTGTCAGCAGCATGTCTGACGGCTCCGAGCAGTACTTC	CVSSMSDGSEQYF
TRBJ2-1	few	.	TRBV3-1	TGTGCCAGCAGCCAAGACTACTACCTCGAGGATGAGCAGTTCTTC	CASSQDYYLEDEQFF
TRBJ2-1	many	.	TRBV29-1	TGCAGCGTACGGGACTCTAGGTACAATGAGCAGTTCTTC	CSVRDSRYNEQFF
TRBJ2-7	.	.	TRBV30	TGTGCCTGGACCAGGGGGGACTCCTCGCTCTACGAGCAGTACTTC	CAWTRGDSSLYEQYF
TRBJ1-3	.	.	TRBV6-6	TGTGCCAGCACCCCCGTCGGGGGATCTGGAAACACCATATATTTT	CASTPVGGSGNTIYF
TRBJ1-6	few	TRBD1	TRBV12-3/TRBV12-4	TGTGCCAGCAGTCGACAGGGTCCGTATAATTCACCCCTCCACTTT	CASSRQGPYNSPLHF
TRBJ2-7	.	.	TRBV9	TGTGCCAGCAGCGAGGCCCCCCAACTAGCCCAGCAGTACTTC	CASSEAPQLAQQYF
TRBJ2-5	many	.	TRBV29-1	TGCAGCGTTGAAGTGTTTGCCCTACTGGGGACCCAGTACTTC	CSVEVFALLGTQYF
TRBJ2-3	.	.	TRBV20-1	TGCAGTGCTAGAGATGGGGGAGAGGATACGCAGTATTTT	CSARDGGEDTQYF
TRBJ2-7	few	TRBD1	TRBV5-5	TGTGCCAGCAGCCCCTATGAAAACAGGGGGGACGAGCAGTACTTC	CASSPYENRGDEQYF
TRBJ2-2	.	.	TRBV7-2	TGTGCCAGCAGTATAGCGCGAGGGGAGCTGTTTTTT	CASSIARGELFF
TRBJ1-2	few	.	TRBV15	TGTGCCACCAGCAGAGATATTCAAACTAACTATGGCTACACCTTC	CATSRDIQTNYGYTF
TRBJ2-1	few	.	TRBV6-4	TGTGCCAGCAGTGACGAGGCCCCGGGTGAGCAGTTCTTC	CASSDEAPGEQFF
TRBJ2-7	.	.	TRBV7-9	TGTGCCAGCAGCTTAGTTGGGAAGATCATGAACGAGCAGTACTTC	CASSLVGKIMNEQYF
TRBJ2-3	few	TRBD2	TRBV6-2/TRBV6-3	TGTGCCAGCATCTACGGACTAGCGGGGGCCCCAGCGCAGTATTTT	CASIYGLAGAPAQYF
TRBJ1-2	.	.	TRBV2	TGTGCCAGCAGGGAAACAGGGACTAACTATGGCTACACCTTC	CASRETGTNYGYTF
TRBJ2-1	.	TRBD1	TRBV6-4	TGTGCCAGCAGTCCGGTAGGGTTGTCGACAGGGTTGGAATTC	CASSPVGLSTGLEF
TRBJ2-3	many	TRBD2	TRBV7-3	TGTGCCAGCAGCTTAGGTGGTAGCGGGGGACTAGATACGCAGTATTTT	CASSLGGSGGLDTQYF
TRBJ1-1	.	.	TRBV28	TGTGCCAGCAGTTTCGAGCGGGACACTGAAGCTTTCTTT	CASSFERDTEAFF